This T cell receptor (beta chain) was profiled in a study of T cell responses to AZD1222 COVID-19 vaccine. Study findings and constraints: Just 5 or 6 AZD1222 recipients tested seropositive at baseline.

To note about this clone: Its antigen remains unidentified.

Germline V lookup: CDR1 MGHDK, CDR2 SYGVNS. The CDR3 length is 15 residues. Deletions cut 3 bases from V and 1 base from J, with 13 bases between. Here immunoSEQ multiplex PCR was the method, and the copy in TCRdb shows in-frame clones only, minus some. The table includes roughly 79,000 clones, 60% to 80% detected once. The chain carries TRBV25-1 and TRBJ2-7; D is unclear. This sample comprised peripheral blood, obtained on day 0 of AZD1222 vaccination. The sequence derives from an adult in good health. The CDR3 nucleotides are TGTGCCAGCAGTGATAATTTCGCAGGTTCCTACGAGCAGTACTTC. Its protein is CASSDNFAGSYEQYF.